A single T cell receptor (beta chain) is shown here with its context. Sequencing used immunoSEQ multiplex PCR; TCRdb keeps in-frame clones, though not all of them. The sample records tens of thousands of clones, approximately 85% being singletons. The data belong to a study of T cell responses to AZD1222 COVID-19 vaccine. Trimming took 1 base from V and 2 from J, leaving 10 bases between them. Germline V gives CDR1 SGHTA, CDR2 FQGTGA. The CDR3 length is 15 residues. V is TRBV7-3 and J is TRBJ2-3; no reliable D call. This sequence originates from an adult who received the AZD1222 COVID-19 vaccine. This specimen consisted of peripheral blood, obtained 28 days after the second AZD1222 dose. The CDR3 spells CASSLRGVPTDTQYF. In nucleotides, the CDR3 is TGTGCCAGCAGCTTAAGGGGTGTGCCCACAGATACGCAGTATTTT.